Below are 19 T cell receptor beta chains sequenced from a single sample in a study of blood T cells in healthy people across ages. Primers used in a second PCR of roughly 6 to 12 cycles were a sample-barcoded 5' primer and a J-beta primer mix. TCRdb fed the 5' RACE reads into MiXCR, producing one record per CDR3 protein. The sample shows 1.8 million or so distinct CDR3 sequences, about two fifths of them seen only once. The specimen sequenced was blood. These receptors came from a human donor in good health.

The chain couples TRBV7-6 to TRBJ2-7, with D possibly matching TRBD1 (6 bases). The V end was cut by 5 bases, the J end by 4 bases, with 18 bases between. The germline CDR1 and CDR2 sequences are SGHVS and FNYEAQ. The length of the CDR3 is 15 residues. CDR3 in DNA: TGTGCCAGCAGCCCGTCTGGGGGCGGACAGTACGAGCAGTACTTC. Its translation is CASSPSGGGQYEQYF.

The chain uses TRBV4-2 and TRBJ2-5; possibly TRBD2 for D (5 bases). The germline V gene encodes CDR1 LGHNA and CDR2 YNFKEQ. Trimming pared 4 bases from V and 3 bases from J, leaving 18 bases between. The CDR3 contains 16 residues. CDR3: CASSPSGLGVEETQYF. As DNA, the CDR3 is TGTGCCAGCAGCCCCTCTGGACTGGGAGTGGAAGAGACCCAGTACTTC.

This clonotype turned up a few times. V is TRBV10-3 and J is TRBJ1-2, with D hard to call. CDR1 is ENHRY, CDR2 SYGVKD, per germline. V lost 6 bases and J lost 2, with 7 bases in between. The CDR3 runs to 12 residues. The CDR3 loop is CAIRARNYGYTF. Here the CDR3 DNA reads TGTGCCATCAGAGCCCGGAACTATGGCTACACCTTC.

This clonotype showed up just once. This chain connects TRBV7-2 to TRBJ2-5; possible D gene TRBD1, 6 bases. Germline-derived CDR1 and CDR2 are SGHTA and FQGNSA. The CDR3 consists of 16 residues. V lost 5 bases, J lost 11 bases, and 27 bases lay in between. CDR3 amino acids: CASSPLVQAGASEQYF. The CDR3 region has the DNA TGTGCCAGCAGCCCCCTAGTTCAGGCAGGGGCTTCGGAGCAGTACTTC.

This clonotype appeared a few times. The chain recombines TRBV4-1 with TRBJ2-7; D is undetermined. The germline gives CDR1 MGHRA, CDR2 YSYEKL. The CDR3 consists of 12 residues. Trimming cost V 3 bases and J 6 bases, with 9 bases left between them. CDR3 amino acids: CASSHPGREQYF. The CDR3 DNA reads TGCGCCAGCAGCCACCCCGGGCGCGAGCAGTACTTC.

J is TRBJ1-5 and V is TRBV19, with D possibly matching TRBD1 (6 bases). Trimming cost V 4 bases and J 2 bases, with 12 bases left between them. The CDR3 length is 15 residues. Germline V gene sequence: CDR1 LNHDA, CDR2 SQIVND (reference sequence). The CDR3 sequence: CASSTLDSRNQPQHF. The CDR3 region has the DNA TGTGCCAGTAGTACTTTGGACAGTCGCAATCAGCCCCAGCATTTT.

As DNA, the CDR3 is TGCGCCAGCAGCTTGGGCCTTACAGCCAACCTGGGGGACATTCAGTACTTC. Translated, it gives CASSLGLTANLGDIQYF. The chain joins TRBV5-1 to TRBJ2-4, with D perhaps given as TRBD1 or TRBD2 (5 bases each). V lost 0 bases, J lost 8 bases, and 21 bases lay in between. Germline CDR1 is SGHRS and CDR2 is YFSETQ. The CDR3 contains 17 residues.

This clonotype was recorded a few times. The V gene is TRBV12-3 or TRBV12-4, the J gene TRBJ2-1; TRBD1 might be the D (5 bases). V was clipped by 3 bases and J by 8 bases, with 20 bases between them. The CDR3 is 16 amino acids. The DNA for the CDR3 is TGTGCCAGCAGTTTTACAGGTTTGGCCGCTATGGATGAGCAGTTCTTC. It yields the protein CASSFTGLAAMDEQFF.

This clonotype has a handful of counts. This chain uses TRBV7-2 with TRBJ2-1; 7 bases line up with TRBD1. The CDR3 loop spans 15 amino acids. Per germline, CDR1 SGHTA and CDR2 FQGNSA. With V trimmed by 0 bases and J by 3 bases, 2 bases remained unmatched. The CDR3 region is CASSLAGQNYNEQFF. Here the CDR3 DNA reads TGTGCCAGCAGCTTAGCGGGACAGAACTACAATGAGCAGTTCTTC.

This clonotype was seen only a few times. The chain links TRBV4-1 to TRBJ2-7; D is perhaps TRBD2 (7 bases). Between the trimmed V and J ends, which lost 1 base and 3 bases, there was a span of 16 bases. The CDR3 is 16 residues long. Germline CDR1 reads MGHRA; CDR2 reads YSYEKL. The chain's CDR3 is CASSQARRGGLYEQYF. The CDR3 DNA follows: TGCGCCAGCAGCCAAGCAAGGAGGGGGGGGCTCTACGAGCAGTACTTC.

This clonotype was counted only a few times. The V and J genes are TRBV15 and TRBJ2-7, with 10 bases fitting TRBD1. J was trimmed by 5 bases and V by 0 bases; bases with no gene match: 7. The CDR3 consists of 16 residues. Germline loops: CDR1 LNHNV, CDR2 YYDKDF (reference sequence). The CDR3 DNA sequence: TGTGCCACCAGCAGAGACACCGGGACAGGGGAGGACGAGCAGTACTTC. Translation: CATSRDTGTGEDEQYF.

The V gene is TRBV6-1, the J gene TRBJ2-3; D may correspond to TRBD1 or TRBD2 (5 bases each). Trimming removed 3 bases at V and 8 bases at J, with 15 bases between. Germline lookup yields CDR1 MNHNS and CDR2 SASEGT. This CDR3 region has 14 residues. CDR3 amino acids: CASSEGVVRVTQYF. CDR3 in DNA: TGTGCCAGCAGTGAGGGGGTTGTACGTGTTACGCAGTATTTT.

This chain joins TRBV21-1 and TRBJ2-7; no check of the table's D call, TRBD2, against the DNA was made. TRBV21-1 is reported as a pseudogene. This CDR3 has 19 amino acids. The chain's CDR3 is CASSKVKRAYSGGGYEQYF. The CDR3 bases are TGTGCCAGCAGCAAAGTTAAACGGGCCTACTCGGGAGGGGGCTACGAGCAGTACTTC.

This clonotype was observed a few times. The chain recombines TRBV5-6 with TRBJ2-7; TRBD1 matches 9 bases. Germline CDR1 is SGHDT and CDR2 is YYEEEE. The CDR3 loop spans 14 amino acids. Unmatched junction bases numbered 5, after V lost 4 bases and J lost 3 bases. The chain's CDR3 is CASSTGTGFYEQYF. The CDR3 DNA is TGTGCCAGCAGCACCGGGACAGGGTTCTACGAGCAGTACTTC.

This clonotype occurred a few times. This chain links TRBV7-2 with TRBJ2-4; D gene uncertain. The DNA end lines up better with TRBJ2-7; the J call may be wrong. The CDR3 is 15 residues long. Germline-derived CDR1 and CDR2 are SGHTA and FQGNSA. The DNA of the CDR3 is TGTGCCAGCAGCCAGGCCTCAAATGGTGTGTACGAGCAGTACTTC. It codes for CASSQASNGVYEQYF.

This clonotype was found a few times. This chain joins TRBV20-1 and TRBJ2-1, with 9 bases that match TRBD2. Germline assignment: CDR1 DFQATT and CDR2 SNEGSKA (reference sequence). The ends lost 4 bases at V and 1 base at J; junction bases unmatched: 8. CDR3 size: 16 residues. As DNA, the CDR3 is TGCAGTGCTATTGGTGGCGGGGGGGAATCCTACAATGAGCAGTTCTTC. Translating it yields CSAIGGGGESYNEQFF.

This chain connects TRBV24-1 to TRBJ2-7; D is possibly TRBD2 (7 bases). The CDR3 covers 15 residues. CDR1 and CDR2 from the germline V gene are KGHDR and SFDVKD. The V and J ends lost 6 bases and 6 bases respectively, with 20 bases between them. As DNA, the CDR3 is TGTGCCACCAGTTCGGAGGAAAGGGGGAGGGTCGAGCAGTACTTC. This encodes CATSSEERGRVEQYF.

This clonotype was observed a single time. V gene TRBV9 combines with J gene TRBJ2-3; 8 bases align to TRBD2. The germline gives CDR1 SGDLS, CDR2 YYNGEE. The CDR3 length is 21 residues. V dropped 4 bases and J dropped 0; count of bases not matched to a gene: 22. As DNA, the CDR3 is TGTGCCAGCAGCCCGCTTTCCTTGGTCGGGGGGGCCTTAACTAGCACAGATACGCAGTATTTT. This gives the protein CASSPLSLVGGALTSTDTQYF.

The chain joins TRBV5-1 to TRBJ2-2; possibly TRBD1 for D (6 bases). Germline CDR1 is SGHRS and CDR2 is YFSETQ. Trimming removed 2 bases from V and 4 bases from J, with 12 bases in between. The CDR3 contains 15 residues. The DNA for the CDR3 is TGCGCCAGCAGCTTTGGCAGGGGTCCCACCGGGGAGCTGTTTTTT. Its translation is CASSFGRGPTGELFF.